This T cell receptor beta chain was observed in a study of CD8+ T cells in alopecia areata. The sample's treatment: oral pan-JAK inhibitor, 5-10 mg twice daily. Following extraction, RNA underwent reverse transcription to cDNA, which served as the sequencing template. TCRdb keeps only in-frame clones here, not all; method: immunoSEQ multiplex PCR. Of more than 200,000 clones in the sample, under 70% were seen once. Trimming removed 4 bases from V and 8 bases from J, with 16 bases in between. Per germline, CDR1 SGHRS and CDR2 YFSETQ. CDR3 size: 14 residues. This rearrangement joins TRBV5-1 to TRBJ2-4, with D possibly TRBD2 on 6 matching bases. This clonotype was obtained from a human donor with alopecia areata. The sample here was CD4+ T cells sorted from blood, taken at week 44, from a patient treated with tofacitinib. Written as DNA, the CDR3 is TGCGCCAGCAGCCCCGGGCCCCCGGGGGACATTCAGTACTTC. Translating gives CASSPGPPGDIQYF.